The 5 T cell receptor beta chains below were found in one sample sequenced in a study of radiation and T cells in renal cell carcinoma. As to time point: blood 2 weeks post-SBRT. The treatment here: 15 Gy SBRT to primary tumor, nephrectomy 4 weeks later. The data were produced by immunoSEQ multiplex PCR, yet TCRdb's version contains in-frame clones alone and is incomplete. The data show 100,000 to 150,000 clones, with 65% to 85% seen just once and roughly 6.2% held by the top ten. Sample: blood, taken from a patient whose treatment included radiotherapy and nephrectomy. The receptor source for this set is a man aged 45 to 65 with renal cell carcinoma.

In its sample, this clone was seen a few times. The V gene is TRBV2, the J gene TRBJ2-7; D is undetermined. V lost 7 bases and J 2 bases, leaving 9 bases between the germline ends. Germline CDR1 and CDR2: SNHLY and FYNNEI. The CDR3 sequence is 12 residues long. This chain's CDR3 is CASKGGTYEQYF. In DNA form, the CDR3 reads TGTGCCAGCAAAGGTGGAACCTACGAGCAGTACTTC.

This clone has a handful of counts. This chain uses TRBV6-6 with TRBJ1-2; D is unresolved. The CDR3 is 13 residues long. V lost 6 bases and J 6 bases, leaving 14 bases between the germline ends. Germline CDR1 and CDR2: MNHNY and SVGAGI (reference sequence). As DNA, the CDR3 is TGTGCCAGCAGACTACGCACAGAGAATGGCTACACCTTC. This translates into CASRLRTENGYTF.

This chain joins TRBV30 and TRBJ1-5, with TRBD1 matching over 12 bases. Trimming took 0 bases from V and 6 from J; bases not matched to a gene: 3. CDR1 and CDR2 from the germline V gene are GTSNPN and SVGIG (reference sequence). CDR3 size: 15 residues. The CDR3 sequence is CAWSVRDRGLQPQHF. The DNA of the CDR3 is TGTGCCTGGAGTGTACGGGACAGGGGGCTTCAGCCCCAGCATTTT.

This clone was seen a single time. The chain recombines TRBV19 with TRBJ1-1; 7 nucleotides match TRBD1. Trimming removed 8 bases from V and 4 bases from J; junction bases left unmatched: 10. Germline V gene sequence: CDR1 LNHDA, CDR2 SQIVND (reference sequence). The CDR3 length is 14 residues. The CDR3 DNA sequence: TGTGCCAGTCAAAGATCAGGGGGTGGCACTGAAGCTTTCTTT. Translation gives CASQRSGGGTEAFF.

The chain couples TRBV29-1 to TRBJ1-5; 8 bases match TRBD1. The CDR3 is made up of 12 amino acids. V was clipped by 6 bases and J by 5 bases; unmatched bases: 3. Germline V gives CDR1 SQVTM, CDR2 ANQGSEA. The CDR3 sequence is CSVADRDQPQHF. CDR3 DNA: TGCAGCGTGGCGGACAGGGATCAGCCCCAGCATTTT.